These 21 T cell receptor beta chains came from one sample sequenced in a study of identical twins. In TCRdb, the 5' RACE reads were re-called with MiXCR into one record per CDR3 protein. The table has around 500,000 distinct CDR3 sequences, 12% to 15% seen once. The sample also formed part of further work on yellow fever vaccine responses in identical twins.

Sequencing input: CD4+ T cells sorted from blood. The receptors were sampled from a young woman in good health.

The V call is TRBV20-1, the J call TRBJ2-1, with TRBD2 as a possible D gene (6 bases). The CDR3 sequence is 16 residues long. Germline V gives CDR1 DFQATT, CDR2 SNEGSKA (reference sequence). Trimming took 0 bases from V and 6 from J, leaving 18 bases between them. CDR3 coding DNA: TGCAGTGCTAGAGATAGGGGCGGGATTAGGGGCAATGAGCAGTTCTTC. Protein sequence: CSARDRGGIRGNEQFF.

The chain joins TRBV5-5 to TRBJ2-7; D gene ambiguous. The germline CDR1 and CDR2 sequences are SGHKS and YYEKEE (reference sequence). V lost 0 bases, J lost 2 bases, and 9 bases lay in between. The CDR3 sequence is 14 residues long. The CDR3 region has the DNA TGTGCCAGCAGCTTGGAACAGTCCGCCTACGAGCAGTACTTC. Its translation is CASSLEQSAYEQYF.

The sample holds many counts of this clonotype. Germline and junction disagree at one end, which may indicate a read error. The genes are TRBV25-1 and TRBJ2-6; D is uncertain. The CDR3 is 13 amino acids. Germline assignment: CDR1 MGHDK and CDR2 SYGVNS. CDR3 in DNA: TGTGCCAGCAGGGAATCTGGGGCCAACGTCCTGACTTTC. Translation: CASRESGANVLTF. The whole variable domain, filled in from reference TRBV25-1 and TRBJ2-6, reads EADIYQTPRYLVIGTGKKITLECSQTMGHDKMYWYQQDPGMELHLIHYSYGVNSTEKGDLSSESTVSRIRTEHFPLTLESARPSHTSQYLCASRESGANVLTFGAGSRLTVL.

This clonotype was recorded a few times. The chain recombines TRBV25-1 with TRBJ2-3; 10 positions match TRBD2. CDR3 length: 17 residues. Unmatched junction bases numbered 6, after V lost 1 base and J lost 2 bases. The V gene's germline CDR1 is MGHDK and CDR2 SYGVNS. CDR3 sequence: CASSELELAGNTDTQYF. Here the CDR3 DNA reads TGTGCCAGCAGTGAATTGGAACTAGCGGGGAACACAGATACGCAGTATTTT.

This clonotype has a count of ten or more. The chain has TRBV11-3 and TRBJ2-1; TRBD2 agrees at 8 bases. The germline gives CDR1 SGHNT, CDR2 YENEEA. The CDR3 sequence is 15 residues long. V trimming: 1 base; J trimming: 7 bases; junction bases outside the gene matches: 6. The CDR3 here is CASSLVSGARNEQFF. The CDR3 coding sequence is TGTGCCAGCAGCTTAGTTAGCGGGGCTCGGAATGAGCAGTTCTTC.

Ten or more counts support this clonotype. The J gene is TRBJ2-4, the V gene TRBV4-3; no clear D gene. This CDR3 spans 16 amino acids. CDR1 is LGHNA, CDR2 YSLEER, per germline. With 1 base removed from V and 0 bases from J, the gap between germline ends came to 10 bases. In DNA form, the CDR3 reads TGCGCCAGCAGCCAAGGTCGTACCTTAGCCAAAAACATTCAGTACTTC. This translates into CASSQGRTLAKNIQYF.

The chain combines TRBV6-1 with TRBJ2-5, with 11 bases matching TRBD2. V trimming: 9 bases; J trimming: 2 bases; junction bases outside the gene matches: 5. The CDR3 has 14 amino acids. Looked up from germline, CDR1 is MNHNS and CDR2 is SASEGT. The CDR3 sequence is CARGVAGGQETQYF. For the CDR3, the DNA is TGTGCCAGGGGTGTAGCGGGGGGGCAAGAGACCCAGTACTTC.

This clonotype was recorded many times. The chain recombines TRBV10-3 with TRBJ2-3; no clear D. V lost 2 bases, J lost 5 bases, and 8 bases lay in between. The CDR3 spans 13 residues. Germline values: CDR1 ENHRY, CDR2 SYGVKD. The CDR3 here is CAISEGEGDTQYF. The DNA of the CDR3 is TGTGCCATCAGTGAGGGGGAAGGAGATACGCAGTATTTT.

This clonotype was observed many times. V and J are TRBV5-1 and TRBJ2-1; a weak D match, TRBD2 (5 bases). CDR1 is SGHRS and CDR2 is YFSETQ in the germline V gene. The CDR3 has 15 residues. V was trimmed by 2 bases and J by 2 bases, leaving 11 bases between them. The CDR3 region is CASSLGGSTYNEQFF. The CDR3 DNA follows: TGCGCCAGCAGCTTAGGTGGGAGCACCTACAATGAGCAGTTCTTC. Full variable domain (missing parts from reference TRBV5-1 and TRBJ2-1): KAGVTQTPRYLIKTRGQQVTLSCSPISGHRSVSWYQQTPGQGLQFLFEYFSETQRNKGNFPGRFSGRQFSNSRSEMNVSTLELGDSALYLCASSLGGSTYNEQFFGPGTRLTVL.

This clonotype has a handful of counts. V and J are TRBV7-2 and TRBJ2-7; D is ambiguous. CDR3 length equals 13 residues. Germline V gene lookup returns CDR1 SGHTA and CDR2 FQGNSA. Trimming removed 1 base at V and 7 bases at J, with 11 bases between. The CDR3 nucleotides read TGTGCCAGCAGCTTAGTCCGGGTGGGGGAGCAGTACTTC. The encoded protein is CASSLVRVGEQYF.

This clonotype has a count of ten or more. The chain is built from TRBV5-1 and TRBJ2-4; TRBD1 matches at 7 bases. V shed 4 bases, J shed 13 bases, and the junction held 5 bases outside the gene matches. Germline values: CDR1 SGHRS, CDR2 YFSETQ. This CDR3 is built from 11 residues. CDR3 sequence (DNA): TGCGCCAGCAGCGCTCGACAGGGACAGTACTTC. It is translated as CASSARQGQYF.

This clonotype turned up a few times. The CDR3 loop is CASSQVTGRAADTQYF. DNA for the CDR3: TGCGCCAGCAGCCAAGTGACCGGGAGGGCGGCAGATACGCAGTATTTT. The chain links TRBV4-3 to TRBJ2-3; 8 positions agree with TRBD2. Germline V CDR1 and CDR2: LGHNA, YSLEER. V shed 1 base and J 4 bases; nucleotides not matched to a gene: 7. The length of the CDR3 is 16 residues.

V gene TRBV4-3 combines with J gene TRBJ2-1, with 11 bases identical to TRBD2. CDR1 is LGHNA and CDR2 is YSLEER in the germline V gene. Trimming cost V 2 bases and J 4 bases; bases outside gene matches: 10. This CDR3 contains 18 residues. Here the CDR3 reads CASSQYSTSGASYNEQFF. The CDR3 DNA is TGCGCCAGCAGCCAATATTCGACTAGCGGGGCCTCTTACAATGAGCAGTTCTTC.

This clonotype was observed a few times. The chain uses TRBV5-1 and TRBJ2-3; TRBD2 matches at 9 bases. V lost 4 bases and J lost 0; bases outside the gene matches: 15. CDR1 SGHRS and CDR2 YFSETQ come from the germline V gene. The CDR3 has 19 amino acids. The CDR3 region is CASSLEGASGTTSTDTQYF. DNA for the CDR3: TGCGCCAGCAGCCTCGAGGGGGCTAGCGGGACCACTAGCACAGATACGCAGTATTTT.

This sequence joins TRBV5-1 and TRBJ2-7, with TRBD2 identical over 13 bases. The junction had 4 bases not matched to a gene; V was cut back by 2 bases and J by 2 bases. CDR1 is SGHRS and CDR2 is YFSETQ in the germline V gene. The CDR3 has 16 amino acids. The CDR3 spells CASSFGTSGGAYEQYF. The CDR3 DNA reads as TGCGCCAGCAGCTTTGGAACTAGCGGGGGGGCCTACGAGCAGTACTTC.

This clonotype occurred many times. The chain is built from TRBV12-3 or TRBV12-4 and TRBJ2-7; 14 bases match TRBD2. With V trimmed by 8 bases and J by 3 bases, 3 bases remained unmatched. The CDR3 loop spans 14 amino acids. DNA of the CDR3: TGTGCCAGCCGGACTAGCGGGGGGAGCTACGAGCAGTACTTC. This encodes CASRTSGGSYEQYF.

V and J are TRBV6-5 and TRBJ2-3, with 7 bases identical to TRBD2. V gave up 2 bases and J gave up 8 bases; unmatched junction bases: 10. This CDR3 is built from 15 residues. CDR1 is MNHEY and CDR2 is SVGAGI in the germline V gene. The CDR3: CASSYVSSGGGTQYF. CDR3 in DNA: TGTGCCAGCAGTTACGTGTCTAGCGGTGGGGGTACGCAGTATTTT.

This clonotype was detected a few times. The genes are TRBV7-8 and TRBJ2-5; D is ambiguous. The CDR3 consists of 16 residues. V lost 0 bases and J lost 4, with 15 bases in between. The germline gives CDR1 SGHVS, CDR2 FQNEAQ. CDR3 region: CASSLALVLKSETQYF. The CDR3 DNA sequence: TGTGCCAGCAGCTTAGCGCTTGTCCTTAAGTCAGAGACCCAGTACTTC.

This clonotype has a count of ten or more. V is TRBV2 and J is TRBJ2-1; tentative D call: TRBD2 (6 bases). This CDR3 is 12 amino acids long. From germline, CDR1 is SNHLY and CDR2 FYNNEI. V lost 2 bases, J lost 9 bases, and 8 bases lay in between. The CDR3 sequence is CASSEQGGEQFF. The CDR3 coding sequence is TGTGCCAGCAGTGAACAGGGAGGTGAGCAGTTCTTC.

This clonotype was found a few times. One junction end disagrees with the germline gene, perhaps due to a read error. The chain joins TRBV6-1 to TRBJ2-2; the match to TRBD2 covers 12 bases. Per the germline V gene, CDR1 is MNHNS and CDR2 is SASEGT. The CDR3 spans 17 residues. The CDR3 sequence: CASRRTSGTFNTGEPFF. The CDR3 bases are TGTGCCAGCAGACGGACTAGCGGGACCTTTAACACCGGGGAGCCGTTTTTT.

This chain uses TRBV5-1 with TRBJ2-1; weak D call: TRBD2 (7 bases). The CDR3 is made up of 13 amino acids. Germline V lookup: CDR1 SGHRS, CDR2 YFSETQ. V lost 4 bases and J lost 8, with 13 bases in between. CDR3 nucleotides: TGCGCCAGCAGCATGGGGGGGCGGGATGAGCAGTTCTTC. Encoded protein: CASSMGGRDEQFF.